The 18 T cell receptor beta chains listed next were all sequenced from one sample in a study of CD4 T cells in relation to SARS-CoV-2 and coronaviruses (dated by TCRdb to about 2021). The library was prepared using the immunoSEQ multiplex PCR assay. TCRdb retrieved this table from immuneACCESS and kept in-frame rearrangements only. Not all clones are present; in checked studies, unresolved V genes account for under half, and no reason is known for the remainder. This sample has about 20,000 clones in its table, and 70% to 80% of those were observed once. The ten biggest clones cover approximately 14% of the sample. Antigens of these TCRs are unknown. CD4+ T cells from unexposed donors were collected before the COVID-19 pandemic (2011-2018). The EasySep CD4+ T cell isolation kit was used to isolate CD4+ T cells once the cultures had run for roughly 10 days. Sequenced input: CD4+ T cells from PBMCs, cultured in vitro. These receptor sequences come from a human donor in good health.

The chain is built from TRBV18 and TRBJ2-5; 8 bases line up with TRBD2. CDR3 length equals 17 residues. Germline V gene data show CDR1 as KGHSH and CDR2 as LQKENI. Unmatched junction bases numbered 12, after V lost 4 bases and J lost 2 bases. The CDR3 DNA reads TGTGCCAGCTCACGATCCCTAAAAGCGGGAGTGCAAGAGACCCAGTACTTC. This sequence encodes CASSRSLKAGVQETQYF.

This clone was found once. Different DNA sequences within this sample yield the same CDR3. The J gene is TRBJ2-3, the V gene TRBV3-1 (or the pseudogene TRBV3-2), with D unclear. V was shortened by 1 base and J by 1 base, with 3 bases between the two germline ends. In germline, CDR1 is LGHDT, CDR2 YNNKEL (reference sequence). The CDR3 sequence is 13 residues long. The CDR3 protein is CASSQGGTDTQYF. CDR3 bases: TGTGCCAGCAGCCAAGGGGGCACAGATACGCAGTATTTT.

The chain uses TRBV5-1 and TRBJ1-4; TRBD1 aligns across 7 bases. The ends lost 4 bases at V and 0 bases at J; junction bases unmatched: 9. CDR3 length: 17 residues. Germline CDR1 reads SGHRS; CDR2 reads YFSETQ. CDR3 region: CASSLRAGGATNEKLFF. The CDR3 DNA follows: TGCGCCAGCAGCCTGAGGGCAGGGGGTGCAACTAATGAAAAACTGTTTTTT.

For the CDR3, the DNA is TGTGCCAGCAGCAGGGTAACCGGACGGAATGAAGCTTTCTTT. Translated: CASSRVTGRNEAFF. The chain links TRBV9 to TRBJ1-1; D gene unclear. Trimming removed 4 bases at V and 7 bases at J, with 17 bases between. The length of the CDR3 is 14 residues. The germline gives CDR1 SGDLS, CDR2 YYNGEE.

This clone has only a few counts. V and J are TRBV7-6 and TRBJ1-5; D is unresolved. CDR1 is SGHVS, CDR2 FNYEAQ, per germline. The CDR3 is made up of 13 amino acids. Trimming pared 3 bases from V and 6 bases from J, leaving 9 bases between. The DNA for the CDR3 is TGTGCCAGCAGCTTGGGGTTGAGTCAGCCCCAGCATTTT. Its protein is CASSLGLSQPQHF. Looking up the rest from reference TRBV7-6 and TRBJ1-5 gives the full variable domain: GAGVSQSPRYKVTKRGQDVALRCDPISGHVSLYWYRQALGQGPEFLTYFNYEAQQDKSGLPNDRFSAERPEGSISTLTIQRTEQRDSAMYRCASSLGLSQPQHFGDGTRLSIL.

The genes are TRBV19 and TRBJ1-4; tentative D call: TRBD1 (5 bases). The CDR3 contains 15 residues. The V gene's germline CDR1 is LNHDA and CDR2 SQIVND (reference sequence). Trimming removed 2 bases from V and 5 bases from J, with 12 bases in between. CDR3 bases: TGTGCCAGTAGTATACGAAGGGGCACGAATGAAAAACTGTTTTTT. It is translated as CASSIRRGTNEKLFF. Variable domain in full (rest from reference TRBV19 and TRBJ1-4): DGGITQSPKYLFRKEGQNVTLSCEQNLNHDAMYWYRQDPGQGLRLIYYSQIVNDFQKGDIAEGYSVSREKKESFPLTVTSAQKNPTAFYLCASSIRRGTNEKLFFGSGTQLSVL.

This chain joins TRBV10-3 and TRBJ1-5, with a weak D call TRBD1 (5 bases). The length of the CDR3 is 14 residues. Germline V gene sequence: CDR1 ENHRY, CDR2 SYGVKD. Between the trimmed V and J ends, which lost 6 bases and 2 bases, there was a span of 11 bases. CDR3 residues: CAISSGGGNQPQHF. CDR3 DNA: TGTGCCATCAGCTCCGGGGGGGGCAATCAGCCCCAGCATTTT.

The gene calls are TRBV4-1 and TRBJ2-4, with 9 bases fitting TRBD2. Germline V gives CDR1 MGHRA, CDR2 YSYEKL. J lost 9 bases, V lost 0 bases, and 9 bases had no gene match. The CDR3 is 16 residues long. The CDR3 is CASSQDAAGGWSIQYF. CDR3 bases: TGCGCCAGCAGCCAAGATGCCGCGGGAGGGTGGAGCATTCAGTACTTC.

This clone showed up just once. The CDR3 reads CASSFWGLGGYNEQFF. CDR3 bases: TGTGCCAGCAGTTTTTGGGGACTAGGGGGATACAATGAGCAGTTCTTC. V gene TRBV28 combines with J gene TRBJ2-1, with 8 bases identical to TRBD2. Germline CDR1 and CDR2: MDHEN and SYDVKM. Trimming took 3 bases from V and 4 from J; bases not matched to a gene: 8. There are 16 residues in the CDR3.

This chain connects TRBV24-1 to TRBJ2-1; D is ambiguous. V was clipped by 3 bases and J by 5 bases, with 4 bases between them. CDR1 KGHDR and CDR2 SFDVKD come from the germline V gene. The CDR3 covers 12 residues. CDR3 in DNA: TGTGCCACCAGTGATCTCCACAATGAGCAGTTCTTC. As protein: CATSDLHNEQFF.

DNA of the CDR3: TGTGCCAGCAGCTTAGCGCTTTTGACCAGGGATTTCGAGCAGTACTTC. It yields the protein CASSLALLTRDFEQYF. This chain connects TRBV7-2 to TRBJ2-7, with D perhaps matching TRBD1 (5 bases). There are 16 residues in the CDR3. Trimming shortened V by 0 bases and J by 6 bases, and 18 bases separated the two germline ends. The germline CDR1 and CDR2 sequences are SGHTA and FQGNSA.

The J gene is TRBJ1-2, the V gene TRBV18; D might be TRBD1 (6 bases). Germline V gene data show CDR1 as KGHSH and CDR2 as LQKENI. CDR3 size: 13 residues. V was pared by 5 bases and J by 4 bases, with 11 bases between. The CDR3: CASSSGQSYGYTF. The CDR3, as DNA: TGTGCCAGCTCATCCGGACAGTCCTATGGCTACACCTTC.

The chain recombines TRBV5-1 with TRBJ2-1; D possibly corresponds to TRBD1 (5 bases). Per the germline V gene, CDR1 is SGHRS and CDR2 is YFSETQ. V shed 2 bases and J shed 15 bases, with 18 bases lying between them. The CDR3 length is 13 residues. For the CDR3, the DNA is TGCGCCAGCAGCTTTCGCCAACAGGTAGATAGGTTCTTC. Protein sequence: CASSFRQQVDRFF.

This chain uses TRBV27 with TRBJ1-5; possibly TRBD1 for D (5 bases). Germline CDR1 MNHEY, CDR2 SMNVEV (reference sequence). V lost 6 bases to trimming and J lost 2 bases, with 17 bases between them. The CDR3 runs 16 residues. Here the CDR3 DNA reads TGTGCCAGCAGCTTCGGGGCCCACGGGGGCAATCAGCCCCAGCATTTT. It translates to CASSFGAHGGNQPQHF.

The chain is built from TRBV10-3 and TRBJ1-6, with 8 bases identical to TRBD1. With V trimmed by 2 bases and J by 7 bases, 10 bases remained unmatched. Germline loops: CDR1 ENHRY, CDR2 SYGVKD. The CDR3 runs 17 residues. This CDR3 is CAISEHLQGAGNSPLHF. For the CDR3, the DNA is TGTGCCATCAGTGAGCACCTCCAGGGGGCTGGGAATTCACCCCTCCACTTT.

In this sample, this clone turned up once. This rearrangement joins TRBV28 to TRBJ1-5; 10 bases align to TRBD1. CDR3 length: 15 residues. V trimming: 6 bases; J trimming: 1 base; junction bases outside the gene matches: 3. Per germline, CDR1 MDHEN and CDR2 SYDVKM. CDR3 nucleotides: TGTGCCAGCAGGACAGGGGGCTTGAGCAATCAGCCCCAGCATTTT. Its protein product is CASRTGGLSNQPQHF.

This chain joins TRBV5-4 and TRBJ1-2; D uncertain. The germline V gene has CDR1 SGHNT and CDR2 YYREEE (reference sequence). V was clipped by 3 bases and J by 4 bases, with 10 bases between them. This CDR3 contains 13 residues. CDR3 sequence reads: CASSSNGVYGYTF. CDR3 bases: TGTGCCAGCAGCTCCAACGGGGTCTATGGCTACACCTTC.

This clone was seen a single time. The V gene is TRBV7-3, the J gene TRBJ1-6, with TRBD1 matching 7 bases. CDR1 is SGHTA and CDR2 is FQGTGA in the germline V gene. The CDR3 consists of 13 residues. V trimming: 5 bases; J trimming: 10 bases; junction bases outside the gene matches: 5. CDR3 nucleotide sequence: TGTGCCAGCAGCCTACAGGGGAACTCACCCCTCCACTTT. This sequence encodes CASSLQGNSPLHF.